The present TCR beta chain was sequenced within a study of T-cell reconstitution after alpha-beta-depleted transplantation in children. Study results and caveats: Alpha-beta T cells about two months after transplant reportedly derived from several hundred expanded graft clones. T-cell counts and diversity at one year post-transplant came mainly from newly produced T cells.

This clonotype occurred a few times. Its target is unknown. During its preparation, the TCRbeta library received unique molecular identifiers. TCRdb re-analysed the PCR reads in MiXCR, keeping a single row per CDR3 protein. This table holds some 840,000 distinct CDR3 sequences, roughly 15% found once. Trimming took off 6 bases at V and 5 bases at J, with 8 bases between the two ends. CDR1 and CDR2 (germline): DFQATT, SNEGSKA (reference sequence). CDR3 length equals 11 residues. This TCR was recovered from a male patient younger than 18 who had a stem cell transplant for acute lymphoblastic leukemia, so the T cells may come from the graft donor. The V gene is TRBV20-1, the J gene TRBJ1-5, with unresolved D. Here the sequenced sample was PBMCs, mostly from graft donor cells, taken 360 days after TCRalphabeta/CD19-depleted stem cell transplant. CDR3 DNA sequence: TGCAGTGCCCACAGAGATCAGCCCCAGCATTTT. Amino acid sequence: CSAHRDQPQHF.